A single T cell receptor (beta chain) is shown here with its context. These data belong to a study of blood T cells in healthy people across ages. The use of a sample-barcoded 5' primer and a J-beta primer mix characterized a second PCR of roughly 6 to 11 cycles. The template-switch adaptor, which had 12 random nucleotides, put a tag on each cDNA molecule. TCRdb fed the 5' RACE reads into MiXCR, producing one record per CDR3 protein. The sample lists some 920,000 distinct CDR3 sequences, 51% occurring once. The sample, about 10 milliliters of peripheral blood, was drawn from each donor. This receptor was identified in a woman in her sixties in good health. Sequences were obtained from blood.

The CDR3 sequence: CATPSRAGANVLTF. CDR3 coding DNA: TGTGCCACCCCATCCAGGGCCGGGGCCAACGTCCTGACTTTC. The V gene is TRBV6-1, the J gene TRBJ2-6, with D perhaps TRBD1 (5 bases). This CDR3 spans 14 amino acids. Germline loops: CDR1 MNHNS, CDR2 SASEGT. The V and J ends lost 10 bases and 4 bases respectively, with 14 bases between them.